This T cell receptor beta chain originates from a study of blood T cell repertoires in COVID-19. About the research overall: Acute and convalescent COVID-19 samples came from the United States, Italy and Spain. T cells, B-cell-depleted T cells, or PBMCs provided the cDNA or gDNA that served as material.

Authors' methods: Using reference gene primer amplification, nucleated cell counts were estimated. Assay: immunoSEQ multiplex PCR; the TCRdb copy retains only in-frame clones and omits some. V and J calls and clone size are copied from that table; D and trimming were computed from the DNA. The sample includes around 140,000 clones, 85% to 90% of them seen just once. V shed 4 bases and J 5 bases; nucleotides not matched to a gene: 6. This CDR3 has 15 residues. Looked up from germline, CDR1 is SEHNR and CDR2 is FQNEAQ (reference sequence). The table lists this clone with a few counts. Material: peripheral blood. This rearrangement joins TRBV7-9 to TRBJ1-3; 9 nucleotides agree with TRBD1. The clonotype was recovered from a man between 45 and 60 years old with active COVID-19. The CDR3 region has the DNA TGTGCCAGCAGCTCGCGGGACAGGGAGAGAAACACCATATATTTT. This gives the protein CASSSRDRERNTIYF.